The 29 T cell receptor beta chains in this list originate from one sample, sequenced in a study of Ad26.COV2.S vaccination and SARS-CoV-2 variants. Clones were read by immunoSEQ multiplex PCR, and TCRdb kept only the in-frame ones, dropping some. The repertoire holds under 300,000 clones, with around 90% as singletons. Specified treatment: around 19 received Ad26.COV2.S at low or high dose, single or two shots; several received placebo; per-sample allocation not given. Material that was analyzed had been drawn on day 63 after the first vaccine or placebo injection. The source was peripheral blood, collected in a trial of Ad26.COV2.S vaccine versus placebo. These receptors all come from a person aged 18-65 years who received the Ad26.COV2.S COVID-19 vaccine or a placebo.

V is TRBV5-1 and J is TRBJ1-2, with TRBD1 matching over 11 bases. The CDR3 consists of 15 residues. Trimming at V came to 4 bases and at J to 1 base, leaving 3 bases not matched to a gene. Per the germline V gene, CDR1 is SGHRS and CDR2 is YFSETQ. This CDR3 is CASSRTGGDNYGYTF. CDR3 in DNA: TGCGCCAGCAGCAGGACAGGGGGCGATAACTATGGCTACACCTTC.

The chain combines TRBV20-1 with TRBJ2-7; D gene unclear. Germline V CDR1 and CDR2: DFQATT, SNEGSKA (reference sequence). The CDR3 runs 10 residues. DNA of the CDR3: TGCAGCGCCGGAAAGGACGAGCAGTACGTC. It translates to CSAGKDEQYV.

The chain employs TRBV2 and TRBJ2-7, with 7 bases fitting TRBD1. The V segment lost 5 bases and the J segment 6 bases; nucleotides outside the gene matches: 10. Germline-derived CDR1 and CDR2 are SNHLY and FYNNEI. The CDR3 is 14 amino acids. The CDR3 is CASSPTGLITEQYF. CDR3 DNA: TGTGCCAGCAGTCCGACAGGGTTGATTACCGAGCAGTACTTC.

This chain joins TRBV19 and TRBJ2-2; no firm D call. Germline assignment: CDR1 LNHDA and CDR2 SQIVND (reference sequence). V was clipped by 5 bases and J by 5 bases, with 6 bases between them. This CDR3 region has 12 residues. CDR3 loop: CASSPRTGELFF. The CDR3, as DNA: TGTGCCAGTAGTCCCCGGACCGGGGAGCTGTTTTTT.

This chain connects TRBV4-1 to TRBJ1-1; 11 bases match TRBD1. The CDR3 is 16 amino acids. Per germline, CDR1 MGHRA and CDR2 YSYEKL. Unmatched junction bases numbered 3, after V lost 2 bases and J lost 1 base. As DNA, the CDR3 is TGCGCCAGCAGCCAACCCGGGACAGGGGGGAACACTGAAGCTTTCTTT. Its protein is CASSQPGTGGNTEAFF.

This sequence joins TRBV7-8 and TRBJ2-3, with 8 bases identical to TRBD2. The junction had 8 bases not matched to a gene; V was cut back by 1 base and J by 2 bases. This CDR3 spans 17 amino acids. Germline V gene lookup returns CDR1 SGHVS and CDR2 FQNEAQ. DNA of the CDR3: TGTGCCAGCAGCTTAGTTGCGGCGGGAGGAACCACAGATACGCAGTATTTT. Residues: CASSLVAAGGTTDTQYF.

The chain is built from TRBV5-4 and TRBJ2-1, with D perhaps being TRBD1 or TRBD2 (5 bases each). Germline V lookup: CDR1 SGHNT, CDR2 YYREEE (reference sequence). This CDR3 comprises 15 residues. Trimming pared 0 bases from V and 10 bases from J, leaving 17 bases between. The CDR3 DNA reads TGTGCCAGCAGCTTGGGGGGGTTGGTAGCGCAAGAGCAGTTCTTC. Its protein product is CASSLGGLVAQEQFF.

This clone was recorded many times. The chain links TRBV15 to TRBJ1-6; D not certain. Germline-derived CDR1 and CDR2 are LNHNV and YYDKDF (reference sequence). This CDR3 comprises 14 residues. The V end lost 0 bases, the J end lost 10 bases, and 10 bases lay between the germline ends. The CDR3 DNA reads as TGTGCCACCAGCAGAGATCGGGGTTACTCACCCCTCCACTTT. As protein: CATSRDRGYSPLHF.

This clone showed up just a few times. The genes are TRBV7-3 and TRBJ2-2, with D maybe TRBD1 (6 bases). Trimming took 3 bases from V and 1 from J, leaving 12 bases between them. CDR3 length: 16 amino acids. In germline, CDR1 is SGHTA, CDR2 FQGTGA. The chain's CDR3 is CASSFGGQGNTGELFF. The CDR3 coding sequence is TGTGCCAGCAGCTTTGGGGGCCAGGGGAACACCGGGGAGCTGTTTTTT.

The chain joins TRBV19 to TRBJ1-1; TRBD1 is a possible D gene (5 bases). The length of the CDR3 is 15 residues. Germline assignment: CDR1 LNHDA and CDR2 SQIVND (reference sequence). The ends were cut back, 6 bases at V and 5 bases at J, with 19 bases in the middle. The CDR3 is CASSPGLGDETEAFF. The CDR3 DNA reads TGTGCCAGTAGCCCAGGGCTAGGAGATGAAACTGAAGCTTTCTTT.

The chain uses TRBV6-2 or TRBV6-3 and TRBJ1-5; TRBD1 matches 7 bases. The ends lost 0 bases at V and 7 bases at J; junction bases unmatched: 3. CDR1 and CDR2 from the germline V gene are MNHEY and SVGEGT. The CDR3 has 14 amino acids. CDR3 sequence (DNA): TGTGCCAGCAGTTACTCAGGGGGCGTGCAGCCCCAGCATTTT. Translation: CASSYSGGVQPQHF.

The J gene is TRBJ2-3, the V gene TRBV5-8, with 7 positions matching TRBD1. The J segment lost 0 bases and the V segment lost 5 bases, leaving 6 bases of the junction unmatched. The CDR3 length is 15 residues. Germline V gene sequence: CDR1 SGHTS, CDR2 YDEGEE. The CDR3 spells CASRKQGISTDTQYF. CDR3 nucleotides: TGTGCCAGCAGAAAACAGGGGATAAGCACAGATACGCAGTATTTT. The full variable domain, rest sourced from reference TRBV5-8 and TRBJ2-3, is EAGVTQSPTHLIKTRGQQATLRCSPISGHTSVYWYQQALGLGLQFLLWYDEGEERNRGNFPPRFSGRQFPNYSSELNVNALELEDSALYLCASRKQGISTDTQYFGPGTRLTVL.

This sequence joins TRBV4-3 and TRBJ2-4, with 12 bases identical to TRBD2. With 3 bases clipped from V and 0 bases from J, the junction kept 15 bases outside the gene matches. Germline CDR1 and CDR2: LGHNA and YSLEER. The CDR3 consists of 21 residues. CDR3 sequence: CASSQKSRLAGVVLAKNIQYF. The CDR3 nucleotides read TGCGCCAGCAGCCAGAAGTCAAGACTAGCGGGAGTGGTCCTAGCCAAAAACATTCAGTACTTC.

V and J are TRBV6-1 and TRBJ2-7, with TRBD2 identical over 13 bases. Trimming took 4 bases from V and 0 from J; bases not matched to a gene: 6. The CDR3 has 17 amino acids. The V gene's germline CDR1 is MNHNS and CDR2 SASEGT. The CDR3 DNA sequence: TGTGCCAGCAGTGGACTAGCGGGGGGACTCAGCTCCTACGAGCAGTACTTC. Translated, it gives CASSGLAGGLSSYEQYF.

This clone was recorded once. The V and J genes are TRBV7-2 and TRBJ2-1; 8 bases match TRBD2. The germline V gene encodes CDR1 SGHTA and CDR2 FQGNSA. CDR3 length: 14 amino acids. Trimming took 2 bases from V and 8 from J; bases not matched to a gene: 5. The DNA of the CDR3 is TGTGCCAGCAGCTTAAACGGGGGGGCTTATGAGCAGTTCTTC. Translation: CASSLNGGAYEQFF.

V usage is TRBV2 and J usage is TRBJ2-5; no clear D. Trimming cost V 10 bases and J 1 base, with 7 bases left between them. Germline V gene sequence: CDR1 SNHLY, CDR2 FYNNEI. The CDR3 is 11 residues long. The CDR3 reads CATTTQETQYF. The DNA of the CDR3 is TGTGCCACTACCACCCAAGAGACCCAGTACTTC.

The V and J genes are TRBV7-2 and TRBJ1-1, with TRBD1 matching over 9 bases. The CDR3 has 16 residues. CDR1 is SGHTA, CDR2 FQGNSA, per germline. V lost 4 bases to trimming and J lost 5 bases; unmatched junction nucleotides: 11. CDR3 in amino acids: CASSSRISDRGTEAFF. As DNA, the CDR3 is TGTGCCAGCAGCTCCCGAATTTCCGACAGGGGGACTGAAGCTTTCTTT.

The V gene is TRBV5-6, the J gene TRBJ2-3; D perhaps matches TRBD2 (5 bases). The CDR3 consists of 15 residues. The germline gives CDR1 SGHDT, CDR2 YYEEEE. V was clipped by 1 base and J by 2 bases, with 11 bases between them. For the CDR3, the DNA is TGTGCCAGCAGCTTGTCAGCCCGGGACACAGATACGCAGTATTTT. Translated: CASSLSARDTDTQYF.

The chain uses TRBV4-1 and TRBJ1-5; TRBD1 might be the D (5 bases). This CDR3 contains 17 residues. Germline CDR1 is MGHRA and CDR2 is YSYEKL. Trimming took off 4 bases at V and 0 bases at J, with 16 bases between the two ends. The CDR3 nucleotides read TGCGCCAGCAGCCCGACGGGGACGGCGAATAGCAATCAGCCCCAGCATTTT. This codes for CASSPTGTANSNQPQHF.

The rearrangement links TRBV10-3 to TRBJ2-3, with 11 bases aligning to TRBD2. The CDR3 spans 16 residues. Germline assignment: CDR1 ENHRY and CDR2 SYGVKD. J gave up 6 bases and V 5 bases, and 10 bases lay outside the gene matches. The CDR3 region has the DNA TGTGCCATCAGTCTAGCGGGGGGCCCCCGGGGCGATACGCAGTATTTT. Its translation is CAISLAGGPRGDTQYF.

The CDR3 DNA reads as TGTGCCAGTAGTAGATCCGGGAGAAAGAGCGATACGCAGTATTTT. It translates to CASSRSGRKSDTQYF. The chain carries TRBV19 and TRBJ2-3; D perhaps matches TRBD2 (6 bases). Looked up from germline, CDR1 is LNHDA and CDR2 is SQIVND (reference sequence). V lost 4 bases to trimming and J lost 6 bases, with 17 bases between them. This CDR3 region has 15 residues.

CDR3 loop: CASSLAISGSRSYNEQFF. The CDR3 DNA reads as TGTGCCAGCAGCCTGGCTATTAGCGGGAGTCGGTCCTACAATGAGCAGTTCTTC. This rearrangement joins TRBV5-8 to TRBJ2-1; 9 bases agree with TRBD2. The germline CDR1 and CDR2 sequences are SGHTS and YDEGEE. The CDR3 is made up of 18 amino acids. Losses at the gene ends were 4 bases for V and 1 base for J; bases not matched to a gene: 12.

This chain connects TRBV14 to TRBJ2-1, with D possibly matching TRBD1 (6 bases). Per the germline V gene, CDR1 is SGHDN and CDR2 is FVKESK. This CDR3 spans 14 amino acids. The V and J ends lost 0 bases and 15 bases respectively, with 18 bases between them. For the CDR3, the DNA is TGTGCCAGCAGCCAAGATCTTGGGGGAACAGGGAGGTTCTTC. Its protein product is CASSQDLGGTGRFF.

V and J are TRBV6-1 and TRBJ1-2; 11 nucleotides align to TRBD1. Trimming took 3 bases from V and 2 from J; bases not matched to a gene: 2. The CDR3 extends over 15 amino acids. The V gene's germline CDR1 is MNHNS and CDR2 SASEGT. This CDR3 is CASSDRTGGNYGYTF. CDR3 DNA: TGTGCCAGCAGTGACAGGACAGGGGGCAACTATGGCTACACCTTC.

The chain employs TRBV28 and TRBJ1-4; tentative D call: TRBD1 (5 bases). V lost 5 bases, J lost 2 bases, and 18 bases lay in between. CDR1 is MDHEN and CDR2 is SYDVKM in the germline V gene. This CDR3 is 17 amino acids long. Here the CDR3 reads CASSPLGHRNTNEKLFF. The CDR3 region has the DNA TGTGCCAGCAGTCCTCTGGGCCACAGGAATACTAATGAAAAACTGTTTTTT.

The chain couples TRBV5-1 to TRBJ2-3, with a possible D match to TRBD2 (5 bases). Germline V gives CDR1 SGHRS, CDR2 YFSETQ. V lost 7 bases to trimming and J lost 3 bases, with 15 bases between them. The CDR3 runs to 14 residues. CDR3 nucleotide sequence: TGCGCCAGCCAACCCGGGGTAAAGACAGATACGCAGTATTTT. Protein: CASQPGVKTDTQYF.

This clone showed up just once. V gene TRBV5-1 combines with J gene TRBJ2-1; 9 bases align to TRBD1. The germline V gene has CDR1 SGHRS and CDR2 YFSETQ. The CDR3 covers 15 residues. V shed 0 bases, J shed 9 bases, and the junction held 7 bases outside the gene matches. The CDR3 protein is CASSLGDREIVEQFF. CDR3 coding DNA: TGCGCCAGCAGCTTGGGGGACAGGGAAATAGTTGAGCAGTTCTTC.

The chain recombines TRBV4-1 with TRBJ2-1; D is possibly TRBD2 (6 bases). CDR1 is MGHRA, CDR2 YSYEKL, per germline. Deletions cut 3 bases from V and 4 bases from J, with 16 bases between. This CDR3 region has 16 residues. CDR3 bases: TGCGCCAGCAGCCAGGCCCGGGACTGGATTTACAATGAGCAGTTCTTC. Encoded protein: CASSQARDWIYNEQFF.

The chain has TRBV5-6 and TRBJ2-3, with D tentatively TRBD1 (6 bases). This CDR3 has 16 residues. V was cut by 6 bases and J by 3 bases, with 20 bases left in between. The germline V gene has CDR1 SGHDT and CDR2 YYEEEE. The CDR3 is CASTWGLPLGTDTQYF. CDR3 coding DNA: TGTGCCAGCACATGGGGGCTTCCCCTGGGAACAGATACGCAGTATTTT.